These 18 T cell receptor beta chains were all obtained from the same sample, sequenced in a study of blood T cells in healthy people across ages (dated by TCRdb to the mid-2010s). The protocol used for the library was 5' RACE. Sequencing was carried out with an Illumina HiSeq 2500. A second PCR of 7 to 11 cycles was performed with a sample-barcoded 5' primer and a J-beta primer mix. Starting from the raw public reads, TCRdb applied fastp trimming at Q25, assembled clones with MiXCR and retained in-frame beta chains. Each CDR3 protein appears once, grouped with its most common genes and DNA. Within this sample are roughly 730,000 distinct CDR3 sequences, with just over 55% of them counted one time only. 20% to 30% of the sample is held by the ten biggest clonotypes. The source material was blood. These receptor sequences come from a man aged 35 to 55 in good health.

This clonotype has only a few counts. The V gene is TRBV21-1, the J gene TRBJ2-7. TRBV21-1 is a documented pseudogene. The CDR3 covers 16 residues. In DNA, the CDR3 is TGTGCCAGCAGCAAAGGCATCTCAAGCAGAAGCTACGAGCAGTACTTC. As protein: CASSKGISSRSYEQYF.

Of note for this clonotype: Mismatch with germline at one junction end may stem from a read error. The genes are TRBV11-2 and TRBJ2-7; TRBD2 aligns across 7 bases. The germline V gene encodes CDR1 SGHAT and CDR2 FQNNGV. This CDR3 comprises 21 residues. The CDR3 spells CAGSPGLSGTLNVIRTYEQYF. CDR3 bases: TGTGCCGGCAGCCCCGGACTAAGCGGGACCCTTAACGTGATCCGGACCTACGAGCAGTACTTC.

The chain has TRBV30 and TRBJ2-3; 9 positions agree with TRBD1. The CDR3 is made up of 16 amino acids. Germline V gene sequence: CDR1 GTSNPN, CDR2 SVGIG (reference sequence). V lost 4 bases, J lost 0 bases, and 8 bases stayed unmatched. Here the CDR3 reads CAWTQQGARSTDTQYF. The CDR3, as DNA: TGTGCCTGGACCCAACAGGGGGCCCGTAGCACAGATACGCAGTATTTT.

CDR3 in amino acids: CASSFTPGQNNEQFF. The CDR3 DNA is TGCGCCAGCAGCTTTACCCCGGGACAGAACAATGAGCAGTTCTTC. The chain carries TRBV5-1 and TRBJ2-1, with 7 bases lining up with TRBD1. The CDR3 consists of 15 residues. CDR1 and CDR2 (germline): SGHRS, YFSETQ. The trim removed 2 bases at V and 5 bases at J, leaving 7 bases unmatched.

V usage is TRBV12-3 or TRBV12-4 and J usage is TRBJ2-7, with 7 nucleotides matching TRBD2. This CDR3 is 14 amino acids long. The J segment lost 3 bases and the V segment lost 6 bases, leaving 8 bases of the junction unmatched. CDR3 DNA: TGTGCCAGCAGGTGGGGGGGACTAAACTACGAGCAGTACTTC. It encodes CASRWGGLNYEQYF.

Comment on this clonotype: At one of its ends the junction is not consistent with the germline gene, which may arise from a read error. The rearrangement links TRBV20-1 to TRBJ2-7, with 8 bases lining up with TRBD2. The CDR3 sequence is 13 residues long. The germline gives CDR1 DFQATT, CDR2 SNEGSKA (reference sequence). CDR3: CSVRLATTYEQYF. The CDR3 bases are TGCAGTGTTAGACTAGCGACTACCTACGAGCAGTACTTC.

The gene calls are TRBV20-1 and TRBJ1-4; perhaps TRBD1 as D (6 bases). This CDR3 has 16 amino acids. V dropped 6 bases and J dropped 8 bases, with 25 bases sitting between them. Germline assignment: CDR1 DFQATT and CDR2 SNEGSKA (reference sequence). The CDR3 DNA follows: TGCAGTGCCTTTGTTCCGATTACAGGGTACAAGGAAAAACTGTTTTTT. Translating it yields CSAFVPITGYKEKLFF.

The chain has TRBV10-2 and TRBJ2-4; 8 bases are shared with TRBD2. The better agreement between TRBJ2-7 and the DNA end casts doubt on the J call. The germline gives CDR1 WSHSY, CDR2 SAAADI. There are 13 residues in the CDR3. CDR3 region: CASSSGRYDEQYF. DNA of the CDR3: TGCGCCAGCAGTAGCGGGAGATACGACGAGCAGTACTTC.

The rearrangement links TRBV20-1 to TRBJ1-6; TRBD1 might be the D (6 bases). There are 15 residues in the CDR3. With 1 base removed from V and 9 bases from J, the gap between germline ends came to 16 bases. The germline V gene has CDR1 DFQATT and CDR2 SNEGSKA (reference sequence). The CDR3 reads CSARVVSQGRSPLHF. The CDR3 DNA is TGCAGTGCTAGAGTGGTGTCACAGGGACGTTCACCCCTCCACTTT.

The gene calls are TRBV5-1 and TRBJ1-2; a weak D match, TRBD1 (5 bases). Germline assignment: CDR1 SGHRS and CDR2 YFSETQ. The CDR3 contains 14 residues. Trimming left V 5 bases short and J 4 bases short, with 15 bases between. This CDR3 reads CASRDTGASYGYTF. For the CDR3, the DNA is TGCGCCAGCAGAGACACAGGTGCCTCCTATGGCTACACCTTC. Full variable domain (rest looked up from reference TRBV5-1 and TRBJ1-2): KAGVTQTPRYLIKTRGQQVTLSCSPISGHRSVSWYQQTPGQGLQFLFEYFSETQRNKGNFPGRFSGRQFSNSRSEMNVSTLELGDSALYLCASRDTGASYGYTFGSGTRLTVV.

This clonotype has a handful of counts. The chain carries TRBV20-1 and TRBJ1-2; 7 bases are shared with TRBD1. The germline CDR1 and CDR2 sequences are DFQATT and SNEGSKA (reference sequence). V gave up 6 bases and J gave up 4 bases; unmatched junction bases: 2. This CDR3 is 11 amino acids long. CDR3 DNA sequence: TGCAGTGCATGGGACAGCTATGGCTACACCTTC. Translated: CSAWDSYGYTF.

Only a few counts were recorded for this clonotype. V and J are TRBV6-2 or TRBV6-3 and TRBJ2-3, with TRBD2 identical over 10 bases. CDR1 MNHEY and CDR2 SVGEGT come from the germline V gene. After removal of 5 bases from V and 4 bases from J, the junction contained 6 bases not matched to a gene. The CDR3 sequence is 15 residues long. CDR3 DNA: TGTGCCAGCAGTCCCGGACTAGCGGCCGCAGATACGCAGTATTTT. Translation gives CASSPGLAAADTQYF.

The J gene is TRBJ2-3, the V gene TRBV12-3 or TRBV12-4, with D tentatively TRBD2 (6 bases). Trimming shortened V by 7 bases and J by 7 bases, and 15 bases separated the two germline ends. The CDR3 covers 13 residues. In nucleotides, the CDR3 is TGTGCCAGCATACGAGCGGGTGCCAATACGCAGTATTTT. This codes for CASIRAGANTQYF.

In DNA form, the CDR3 reads TGTGCCATCAGGAGGACTAGCGGGGAGGCAGTAGGAGGTGGTGACGAGCAGTACTTC. Amino acid sequence: CAIRRTSGEAVGGGDEQYF. J is TRBJ2-5 and V is TRBV10-3; 12 bases are a match to TRBD2. The DNA end is more similar to TRBJ2-7, so the J call may be wrong. CDR1 ENHRY and CDR2 SYGVKD come from the germline V gene. This CDR3 spans 19 amino acids.

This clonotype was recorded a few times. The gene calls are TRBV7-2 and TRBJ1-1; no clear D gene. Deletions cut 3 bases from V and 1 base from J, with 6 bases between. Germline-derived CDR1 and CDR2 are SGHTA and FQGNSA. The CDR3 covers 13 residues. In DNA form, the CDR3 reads TGTGCCAGCAGCTTCATAGCGAACACTGAAGCTTTCTTT. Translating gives CASSFIANTEAFF. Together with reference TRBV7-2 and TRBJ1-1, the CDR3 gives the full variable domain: GAGVSQSPSNKVTEKGKDVELRCDPISGHTALYWYRQSLGQGLEFLIYFQGNSAPDKSGLPSDRFSAERTGGSVSTLTIQRTQQEDSAVYLCASSFIANTEAFFGQGTRLTVV.

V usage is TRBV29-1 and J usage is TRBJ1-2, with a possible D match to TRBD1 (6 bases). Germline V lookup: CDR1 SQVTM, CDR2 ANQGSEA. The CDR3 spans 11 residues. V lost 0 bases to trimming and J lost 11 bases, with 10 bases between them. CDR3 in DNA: TGCAGCGTTGAAGATAGGGGGGGGTACACCTTC. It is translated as CSVEDRGGYTF.

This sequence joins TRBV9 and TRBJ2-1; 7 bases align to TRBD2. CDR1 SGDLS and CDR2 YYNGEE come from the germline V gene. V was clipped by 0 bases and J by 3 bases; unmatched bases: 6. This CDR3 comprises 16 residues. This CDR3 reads CASSVGTGTNYNEQFF. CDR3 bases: TGTGCCAGCAGCGTAGGGACCGGGACTAACTACAATGAGCAGTTCTTC.

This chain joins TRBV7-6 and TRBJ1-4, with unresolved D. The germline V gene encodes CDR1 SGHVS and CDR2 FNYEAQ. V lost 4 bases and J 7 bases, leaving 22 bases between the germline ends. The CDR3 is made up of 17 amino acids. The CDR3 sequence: CASSSAARLLRVEKLFF. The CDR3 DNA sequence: TGTGCCAGCAGCTCAGCCGCTCGGCTCCTAAGGGTTGAAAAACTGTTTTTT. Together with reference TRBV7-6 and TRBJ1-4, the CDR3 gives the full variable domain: GAGVSQSPRYKVTKRGQDVALRCDPISGHVSLYWYRQALGQGPEFLTYFNYEAQQDKSGLPNDRFSAERPEGSISTLTIQRTEQRDSAMYRCASSSAARLLRVEKLFFGSGTQLSVL.